This T cell receptor beta chain was sequenced for a study of regulatory T cells in long-lasting Graves disease. Notes on the study in general: Gene preferences differed: TRBV28, TRBJ1-2, TRBJ2-5 in persistent cases. Sharing of public clonotypes was greater in persistent patients (over 2,500) than in new patients (approximately 940). Accuracy may have been reduced by the small sample size.

As for time point: newly diagnosed GD, antithyroid drugs for less than 3 months. Extracted PBMC RNA gave rise to the TCR library. The germline V and J ends were trimmed by 1 base and 0 bases, with 9 bases remaining between them. CDR1 and CDR2 from the germline V gene are DFQATT and SNEGSKA (reference sequence). CDR3 length: 14 residues. With iRepertoire HTBI primers and Arm-PCR of CDR3 regions, TCR beta libraries were built. TCRdb reprocessed the multiplex PCR reads with MiXCR, giving one entry per CDR3 protein. This sample has 350,000 to 500,000 distinct CDR3 sequences, with 16% found just once. This clonotype has at least ten counts. Its specificity is not known. The sample also formed part of further work on T cells in Graves' hyperthyroidism and ophthalmopathy.

Here the sequenced sample was peripheral blood mononuclear cells (PBMCs), taken at new diagnosis, from a patient treated with antithyroid drugs. The chain is built from TRBV20-1 and TRBJ1-1, with no clear D. The TCR comes from a woman aged 25 to 45 with Graves disease. The CDR3 sequence: CSARAREVNTEAFF. The CDR3 DNA sequence: TGCAGTGCTAGAGCTAGGGAGGTGAACACTGAAGCTTTCTTT.